The clone carrying this TCR beta chain was seen many times. This record comes from a study of T-cell reconstitution after alpha-beta-depleted transplantation in children. The CDR3 sequence is 14 residues long. Germline V gene lookup returns CDR1 GTSNPN and CDR2 SVGIG (reference sequence). The ends were cut back, 2 bases at V and 5 bases at J, with 12 bases in the middle. Preparation of the TCRbeta library was carried out with unique molecular identifiers. TCRdb reanalysed the PCR reads using MiXCR and keeps one entry per CDR3 protein. The sample contains 230,000 or so distinct CDR3 sequences, approximately 9.9% of which appear only once.

The source was PBMCs from the stem cell graft donor, collected from the stem cell graft. The J gene is TRBJ2-2, the V gene TRBV30; no definite D call. The origin of this receptor is a human donor who donated a stem cell graft to a child with SCID. CDR3 in DNA: TGTGCCTGGAGTCACCAGAAGAGGACCGGGGAGCTGTTTTTT. Its translation: CAWSHQKRTGELFF.